This TCR beta chain derives from a study of control samples from healthy donors and cancer patients. TCRdb's table, derived via immunoSEQ multiplex PCR, lists solely in-frame clones and lacks some. This sample has about 140,000 clones; 85% to 95% occur once, and the top ten carry under 15%. The CDR3 loop spans 12 amino acids. Trimming stripped 5 bases from V and 5 bases from J, with 9 bases between. Source material: blood. V usage is TRBV12-3 or TRBV12-4 and J usage is TRBJ1-2; D gene unclear. The sequence was obtained from a middle-aged man in good health. The CDR3 DNA follows: TGTGCCAGCAGTACGGGAACTTATGGCTACACCTTC. It specifies CASSTGTYGYTF.